Sequencing of this T cell receptor (beta chain) was carried out in a study of cytomegalovirus exposure and HLA in healthy donors. The CDR3 sequence is 11 residues long. Trimming shortened V by 4 bases and J by 5 bases, and 8 bases separated the two germline ends. Germline V gene data show CDR1 as SQVTM and CDR2 as ANQGSEA. PCR used 60 Vbeta primers and 13 Jbeta primers. Assay: immunoSEQ multiplex PCR; the TCRdb copy retains only in-frame clones and omits some. The sample totals some 75,000 clones. The specimen was PBMCs. The origin of this receptor is a boy younger than 18 in good health and CMV-seronegative. The chain carries TRBV29-1 and TRBJ2-5; a possible D gene is TRBD2 (6 bases). Written as DNA, the CDR3 is TGCAGCGTTGCGGGGGTTGAGACCCAGTACTTC. Encoded protein: CSVAGVETQYF. The full variable domain, its missing parts supplied by reference TRBV29-1 and TRBJ2-5, is SAVISQKPSRDICQRGTSLTIQCQVDSQVTMMFWYRQQPGQSLTLIATANQGSEATYESGFVIDKFPISRPNLTFSTLTVSNMSPEDSSIYLCSVAGVETQYFGPGTRLLVL.